Following are 23 T cell receptor beta chains from one sample sequenced in a study of T cells in lung cancer brain metastases. Clones were sequenced by immunoSEQ multiplex PCR, and TCRdb holds only the in-frame ones, with some missing. The sample lists 5,200 or so clones, 70% to 90% seen once, with around a tenth in the top ten. Sequences were obtained from tumor tissue from a brain metastasis. All receptors come from a woman between 50 and 59 years old with non-small cell lung cancer that had spread to the brain.

The rearrangement uses TRBV5-6 and TRBJ2-7, with 9 nucleotides matching TRBD1. With V trimmed by 0 bases and J by 5 bases, 3 bases remained unmatched. Germline CDR1 reads SGHDT; CDR2 reads YYEEEE. This CDR3 is 14 amino acids long. The CDR3 is CASSLGTGVHEQYF. CDR3 nucleotide sequence: TGTGCCAGCAGCTTGGGGACAGGGGTCCACGAGCAGTACTTC. Complete variable domain (other parts from reference TRBV5-6 and TRBJ2-7): DAGVTQSPTHLIKTRGQQVTLRCSPKSGHDTVSWYQQALGQGPQFIFQYYEEEERQRGNFPDRFSGHQFPNYSSELNVNALLLGDSALYLCASSLGTGVHEQYFGPGTRLTVT.

V and J are TRBV7-2 and TRBJ2-3, with TRBD2 identical over 10 bases. The CDR3 totals 17 residues. V lost 5 bases to trimming and J lost 0 bases; unmatched junction nucleotides: 8. Per germline, CDR1 SGHTA and CDR2 FQGNSA. CDR3 sequence reads: CASSPRTSGSSTDTQYF. The CDR3 bases are TGTGCCAGCAGCCCCCGGACTAGCGGTTCTAGCACAGATACGCAGTATTTT.

This clone occurred once. The chain uses TRBV30 and TRBJ2-1; D is possibly TRBD1 (6 bases). Germline assignment: CDR1 GTSNPN and CDR2 SVGIG (reference sequence). There are 15 residues in the CDR3. Trimming stripped 8 bases from V and 6 bases from J, with 23 bases between. CDR3 bases: TGTGCCCCCAAGAAGTGGGGGCGTTTAGGCAATGAGCAGTTCTTC. Encoded protein: CAPKKWGRLGNEQFF.

The V call is TRBV29-1, the J call TRBJ2-3, with D uncertain. The CDR3 is made up of 14 amino acids. The germline V gene has CDR1 SQVTM and CDR2 ANQGSEA. V was shortened by 6 bases and J by 4 bases, with 17 bases between the two germline ends. Here the CDR3 DNA reads TGCAGCGTGGTTTCCCTAATGGGTTCAGATACGCAGTATTTT. This translates into CSVVSLMGSDTQYF.

The chain joins TRBV28 to TRBJ1-1, with D unclear. Trimming left V 4 bases short and J 0 bases short, with 15 bases between. The CDR3 loop spans 16 amino acids. Germline CDR1 MDHEN, CDR2 SYDVKM. CDR3 nucleotides: TGTGCCAGCAGTTCCGCGACCGGACGGATGAACACTGAAGCTTTCTTT. Residues: CASSSATGRMNTEAFF.

As concerns this clone: A junction boundary mismatches the germline segment, possibly from a read error. This rearrangement joins TRBV5-5 to TRBJ1-3, with 9 bases identical to TRBD1. From germline, CDR1 is SGHKS and CDR2 YYEKEE (reference sequence). The CDR3 consists of 11 residues. The DNA of the CDR3 is TGTGCCAGCAGCTCCGGGACAGGGTCAAATTTT. This gives the protein CASSSGTGSNF.

The rearrangement links TRBV30 to TRBJ2-2, with 7 nucleotides matching TRBD2. The V gene end was trimmed by 4 bases and the J gene end by 3 bases; junction bases not matched to a gene: 17. The CDR3 is 18 residues long. Germline V gene sequence: CDR1 GTSNPN, CDR2 SVGIG (reference sequence). The DNA for the CDR3 is TGTGCCTGGATTCTGGGCGGGAGTAAGTTCGAGGACACCGGGGAGCTGTTTTTT. It specifies CAWILGGSKFEDTGELFF.

V and J are TRBV9 and TRBJ1-3, with 7 nucleotides matching TRBD1. Germline CDR1 is SGDLS and CDR2 is YYNGEE. The J segment lost 0 bases and the V segment lost 3 bases, leaving 9 bases of the junction unmatched. The CDR3 loop spans 17 amino acids. The CDR3 loop reads CASSALGGPGSGNTIYF. CDR3 bases: TGTGCCAGCAGCGCGCTAGGGGGCCCCGGCTCTGGAAACACCATATATTTT.

J is TRBJ2-2 and V is TRBV18, with unresolved D. V lost 3 bases and J lost 5, with 10 bases in between. The CDR3 runs to 14 residues. Germline CDR1 reads KGHSH; CDR2 reads LQKENI. The CDR3 reads CASSPIGKTGELFF. CDR3 sequence (DNA): TGTGCCAGCTCACCTATAGGGAAGACCGGGGAGCTGTTTTTT.

The chain recombines TRBV6-5 with TRBJ1-1, with TRBD1 matching over 9 bases. Germline V gene lookup returns CDR1 MNHEY and CDR2 SVGAGI. The CDR3 is 13 amino acids. Germline trimming cut 6 bases from V and 11 bases from J; bases unmatched to any gene: 10. In DNA, the CDR3 is TGTGCCAGCAGAGGGACAGGGTTTAGGAAGGCTTTCTTT. Protein sequence: CASRGTGFRKAFF.

V and J are TRBV6-1 and TRBJ2-7; TRBD1 matches 7 bases. This CDR3 spans 14 amino acids. V shed 8 bases and J 5 bases; nucleotides not matched to a gene: 12. Germline CDR1 and CDR2: MNHNS and SASEGT. The CDR3 region has the DNA TGTGCCAGCCAGAAGGAGACAGGGTGGGACGAGCAGTACTTC. It specifies CASQKETGWDEQYF.

This rearrangement joins TRBV4-3 to TRBJ2-6; no clear D gene. Germline values: CDR1 LGHNA, CDR2 YSLEER. The CDR3 has 15 amino acids. Trimming pared 0 bases from V and 3 bases from J, leaving 6 bases between. This CDR3 is CASSQDTSGANVLTF. The CDR3 DNA sequence: TGCGCCAGCAGCCAAGACACAAGTGGGGCCAACGTCCTGACTTTC.

The chain carries TRBV11-2 and TRBJ2-6, with TRBD1 as a possible D gene (6 bases). The CDR3 length is 19 residues. Germline V lookup: CDR1 SGHAT, CDR2 FQNNGV. Trimming shortened V by 1 base and J by 4 bases, and 20 bases separated the two germline ends. The CDR3 here is CASSLGSWSRGSGANVLTF. Written as DNA, the CDR3 is TGTGCCAGCAGCTTAGGATCGTGGTCCAGGGGCTCAGGGGCCAACGTCCTGACTTTC.

This clone was seen a single time. The chain couples TRBV7-2 to TRBJ1-1; 8 nucleotides line up with TRBD1. Germline-derived CDR1 and CDR2 are SGHTA and FQGNSA. The CDR3 is made up of 15 amino acids. The V segment lost 4 bases and the J segment 5 bases; nucleotides outside the gene matches: 9. The CDR3 spells CASSSHQGADTEAFF. CDR3 nucleotide sequence: TGTGCCAGCAGCTCCCACCAGGGGGCTGATACTGAAGCTTTCTTT.

The V call is TRBV7-2, the J call TRBJ2-7, with 8 bases lining up with TRBD1. This CDR3 has 12 amino acids. The junction had 9 bases not matched to a gene; V was cut back by 6 bases and J by 11 bases. The germline CDR1 and CDR2 sequences are SGHTA and FQGNSA. The CDR3 DNA reads TGTGCCAGCAGTTCCAATCCGGGACAGGAGTACTTC. Translated: CASSSNPGQEYF. The full variable domain, rest sourced from reference TRBV7-2 and TRBJ2-7, is GAGVSQSPSNKVTEKGKDVELRCDPISGHTALYWYRQSLGQGLEFLIYFQGNSAPDKSGLPSDRFSAERTGGSVSTLTIQRTQQEDSAVYLCASSSNPGQEYFGPGTRLTVT.

With respect to this clone: At one of its ends the junction is not consistent with the germline gene, which may arise from a read error. The chain uses TRBV28 and TRBJ2-7; possible D gene TRBD2, 5 bases. CDR3 length: 13 residues. Germline V CDR1 and CDR2: MDHEN, SYDVKM. The CDR3: CASGRGASYEQYF. The DNA of the CDR3 is TGTGCCAGCGGGAGAGGAGCCTCCTATGAGCAGTACTTC. Variable domain in full (rest from reference TRBV28 and TRBJ2-7): DVKVTQSSRYLVKRTGEKVFLECVQDMDHENMFWYRQDPGLGLRLIYFSYDVKMKEKGDIPEGYSVSREKKERFSLILESASTNQTSMYLCASGRGASYEQYFGPGTRLTVT.

The chain recombines TRBV6-5 with TRBJ1-2, with TRBD1 identical over 7 bases. The CDR3 has 13 residues. J was trimmed by 3 bases and V by 6 bases; bases with no gene match: 4. Germline V CDR1 and CDR2: MNHEY, SVGAGI. Here the CDR3 reads CASSITGDYGYTF. As DNA, the CDR3 is TGTGCCAGCAGCATTACAGGGGACTATGGCTACACCTTC.

The chain employs TRBV28 and TRBJ1-2; TRBD1 is a possible D gene (5 bases). V was shortened by 5 bases and J by 8 bases, with 12 bases between the two germline ends. The CDR3 covers 12 residues. CDR1 is MDHEN, CDR2 SYDVKM, per germline. The CDR3 coding sequence is TGTGCCAGCAGTCGGGGCCAAGAGGGCTACACCTTC. Amino acid sequence: CASSRGQEGYTF.

The V call is TRBV7-2, the J call TRBJ2-5, with D possibly called TRBD1 or TRBD2 (5 bases each). The V end was cut by 5 bases, the J end by 3 bases, with 13 bases between. Germline V gene sequence: CDR1 SGHTA, CDR2 FQGNSA. The CDR3 has 14 residues. The CDR3 DNA follows: TGTGCCAGCAGCCTTCTCGGGACGAAAGAGACCCAGTACTTC. As protein: CASSLLGTKETQYF.

CDR3 sequence (DNA): TGTGCCAGCAGCTTAACTGGCAGGGGAGACACCATATATTTT. The encoded protein is CASSLTGRGDTIYF. This chain links TRBV11-2 with TRBJ1-3; a weak D match, TRBD1 (6 bases). The length of the CDR3 is 14 residues. Trimming pared 2 bases from V and 8 bases from J, leaving 13 bases between. The germline CDR1 and CDR2 sequences are SGHAT and FQNNGV.

DNA for the CDR3: TGTGCCTGGAGTGTACCTCTGGGCACTGAAGCTTTCTTT. Translated, it gives CAWSVPLGTEAFF. The chain combines TRBV30 with TRBJ1-1, with D unclear. Per germline, CDR1 GTSNPN and CDR2 SVGIG (reference sequence). The length of the CDR3 is 13 residues. Trimming cost V 0 bases and J 4 bases, with 9 bases left between them.

The J gene is TRBJ2-7, the V gene TRBV28, with 12 nucleotides matching TRBD1. Germline loops: CDR1 MDHEN, CDR2 SYDVKM. J gave up 3 bases and V 3 bases, and 3 bases lay outside the gene matches. This CDR3 has 15 amino acids. The CDR3 region is CASSLGTGGLYEQYF. DNA of the CDR3: TGTGCCAGCAGTTTGGGGACAGGGGGCCTCTACGAGCAGTACTTC.

V usage is TRBV7-9 and J usage is TRBJ2-2; D is perhaps TRBD1 (5 bases). The germline CDR1 and CDR2 sequences are SEHNR and FQNEAQ (reference sequence). The CDR3 is 16 amino acids. V lost 5 bases to trimming and J lost 6 bases, with 19 bases between them. CDR3: CASSPTPRVLAGELFF. The CDR3 DNA sequence: TGTGCCAGCAGCCCAACACCCAGGGTCTTGGCCGGGGAGCTGTTTTTT.